This is a list of T cell receptor beta chains from one sample in a study of OX40 agonist ivuxolimab in advanced cancers. Using immunoSEQ multiplex PCR, the repertoire was profiled, and TCRdb retains in-frame clones only, with some absent. The data show 79,000 or so clones, with roughly 85% seen just once and approximately 0.63% held by the top ten. The source material was CD4+ or CD8+ T cells sorted from blood, sampled in a trial of the OX40 agonist ivuxolimab. These receptors originate from an adult with an advanced solid tumor such as melanoma, head and neck, liver or kidney cancer. CDR3s include the opening cysteine and the closing phenylalanine or tryptophan. The D gene is left open where the match is weak. Clone size appears in some rows only: once, few, many, or a class for an expanded clone.

D gene	V gene	clone size	J gene	CDR3 protein	CDR3 DNA
TRBD1	TRBV5-4	-	TRBJ1-6	CASSSGGARGSSYNSPLHF	TGTGCCAGCAGCTCAGGGGGGGCCAGGGGGAGCTCCTATAATTCACCCCTCCACTTT
TRBD2	TRBV7-3	-	TRBJ2-2	CASSLSLAVNTGELFF	TGTGCCAGCAGCTTAAGTCTAGCGGTGAACACCGGGGAGCTGTTTTTT
TRBD1	TRBV5-6	-	TRBJ1-2	CASSWDRGNGYTF	TGTGCCAGCAGCTGGGACAGGGGGAATGGCTACACCTTC
-	TRBV12-5	once	TRBJ2-2	CASYRSETNTGELFF	TGTGCTAGTTACAGGAGTGAAACGAACACCGGGGAGCTGTTTTTT
-	TRBV6-5	-	TRBJ1-4	CASRGLATNEKLFF	TGTGCCAGCAGGGGACTTGCAACTAATGAAAAACTGTTTTTT
-	TRBV5-1	few	TRBJ2-7	CASSFRGYEQYF	TGCGCCAGCAGCTTTCGGGGCTACGAGCAGTACTTC
TRBD2	TRBV4-2	-	TRBJ2-1	CASSQDRTSDGNEQFF	TGTGCCAGCAGCCAAGATAGGACTAGCGACGGGAATGAGCAGTTCTTC
-	TRBV7-2	-	TRBJ2-7	CASSREAGGMYEQYF	TGTGCCAGCAGCCGGGAGGCAGGGGGTATGTACGAGCAGTACTTC
-	TRBV18	-	TRBJ2-7	CASSPPSSYEQYF	TGTGCCAGCTCACCACCGAGCTCCTACGAGCAGTACTTC
TRBD1	TRBV6-5	-	TRBJ2-5	CASSYFPGQPQETQYF	TGTGCCAGCAGTTACTTCCCGGGACAGCCTCAAGAGACCCAGTACTTC
TRBD1	TRBV30	-	TRBJ1-5	CAWSGAQGYSNQPQHF	TGTGCCTGGAGTGGAGCACAGGGGTATAGCAATCAGCCCCAGCATTTT
-	TRBV6-1	-	TRBJ1-2	CASRSGGANYGYTF	TGTGCCAGCAGGTCCGGGGGAGCTAACTATGGCTACACCTTC
TRBD1	TRBV6-1	-	TRBJ1-5	CASRTGLAPQHF	TGTGCCAGCCGGACAGGGTTGGCGCCCCAGCATTTT
TRBD2	TRBV27	once	TRBJ2-3	CASSLSRSGGRTDTQYF	TGTGCCAGCAGTTTATCGCGAAGCGGGGGGCGCACAGATACGCAGTATTTT
-	TRBV11-2	-	TRBJ1-4	CASALSLRNEKLFF	TGTGCCAGCGCACTGAGTCTACGCAATGAAAAACTGTTTTTT
-	TRBV19	once	TRBJ1-1	CASNTSGGGRRTEAFF	TGTGCCAGTAACACCTCGGGCGGGGGGCGAAGGACTGAAGCTTTCTTT
-	TRBV6-5	-	TRBJ1-5	CASNPRMGFDQPQHF	TGTGCCAGCAACCCCCGCATGGGGTTCGATCAGCCCCAGCATTTT
-	TRBV7-9	-	TRBJ2-5	CASSRGADRETQYF	TGTGCCAGCAGCCGGGGGGCGGACCGAGAGACCCAGTACTTC
-	TRBV7-9	-	TRBJ1-4	CASGPRGGGEKLFF	TGTGCCAGCGGGCCCCGAGGGGGTGGTGAAAAACTGTTTTTT
-	TRBV5-6	-	TRBJ1-5	CASSLRDGRRPQHF	TGTGCCAGCAGCTTGAGGGACGGGAGACGACCCCAGCATTTT
TRBD1	TRBV5-1	-	TRBJ2-7	CASSLAYGTDEQYF	TGCGCCAGCAGCTTGGCCTACGGGACAGACGAGCAGTACTTC
-	TRBV7-9	few	TRBJ1-1	CASSLIGSDTEAFF	TGTGCCAGCAGCTTAATAGGGTCGGATACTGAAGCTTTCTTT
TRBD1	TRBV6-5	few	TRBJ2-7	CASSRDRGSYEQYF	TGTGCCAGCAGCCGAGACAGGGGCTCCTACGAGCAGTACTTC
-	TRBV5-6	-	TRBJ1-5	CASSLNWSNQPQHF	TGTGCCAGCAGCTTGAACTGGAGCAATCAGCCCCAGCATTTT
-	TRBV6-5	-	TRBJ1-3	CASSSPTGTGNTIYF	TGTGCCAGCTCCTCCCCCACAGGGACTGGAAACACCATATATTTT
TRBD2	TRBV10-3	-	TRBJ2-5	CAISESRTSGGEEETQYF	TGTGCCATCAGTGAGTCCCGGACTAGCGGGGGAGAAGAAGAGACCCAGTACTTC
-	TRBV19	-	TRBJ1-5	CASRNPGDSGEGPQHF	TGTGCCAGTAGAAATCCAGGAGACAGCGGGGAGGGGCCCCAGCATTTT
TRBD2	TRBV19	-	TRBJ2-7	CASSDRGAGGYEQYF	TGTGCCAGTAGTGATCGAGGGGCGGGGGGCTACGAGCAGTACTTC
-	TRBV5-5	-	TRBJ1-5	CASSIRGHSGNSNQPQHF	TGTGCCAGCAGCATACGAGGGCACAGCGGGAATAGCAATCAGCCCCAGCATTTT
-	TRBV7-2	-	TRBJ1-1	CASSPMQGNTEAFF	TGTGCCAGCAGCCCTATGCAGGGGAACACTGAAGCTTTCTTT
-	TRBV6-6	-	TRBJ1-2	CASRGDRGYTF	TGTGCCAGCAGGGGGGACCGTGGCTACACCTTC
-	TRBV7-9	-	TRBJ2-1	CASSLVVYYNEQFF	TGTGCCAGCAGCTTAGTGGTCTATTACAATGAGCAGTTCTTC
-	TRBV4-1	-	TRBJ2-4	CASSQGLAKNIQYF	TGCGCCAGCAGCCAAGGATTAGCCAAAAACATTCAGTACTTC
-	TRBV7-2	-	TRBJ2-4	CASSFAGENIQYF	TGTGCCAGCAGCTTTGCAGGGGAAAACATTCAGTACTTC
-	TRBV4-3	-	TRBJ1-2	CASSQGQETFYGYTF	TGCGCCAGCAGCCAAGGACAGGAGACATTCTATGGCTACACCTTC
TRBD2	TRBV7-2	-	TRBJ2-3	CASSLAPGLDTDTQYF	TGTGCCAGCAGCTTAGCCCCGGGACTAGACACAGATACGCAGTATTTT
-	TRBV6-6	-	TRBJ2-2	CASINRVSNTGELFF	TGTGCCAGCATTAACAGGGTTTCGAACACCGGGGAGCTGTTTTTT
-	TRBV11-2	few	TRBJ1-1	CASRSYGDAEAFF	TGTGCCAGCAGATCCTATGGCGACGCTGAAGCTTTCTTT
-	TRBV11-1	-	TRBJ1-6	CASSSGDSPLHF	TGTGCCAGCAGCTCAGGCGATTCACCCCTCCACTTT
-	TRBV11-1	once	TRBJ2-5	CASSQQRGRDQETQYF	TGTGCCAGCAGCCAACAAAGGGGACGAGACCAAGAGACCCAGTACTTC
-	TRBV9	-	TRBJ2-1	CASSGGLSYNEQFF	TGTGCCAGCAGCGGGGGGCTGTCCTACAATGAGCAGTTCTTC
TRBD2	TRBV11-2	-	TRBJ2-3	CASRYLAGLTDTQYF	TGTGCCAGCCGCTACCTAGCGGGCCTCACAGATACGCAGTATTTT
-	TRBV5-1	-	TRBJ2-3	CASSPGPQNTDTQYF	TGCGCCAGCAGCCCAGGCCCACAGAACACAGATACGCAGTATTTT
TRBD1	TRBV7-9	-	TRBJ2-2	CASSHRGPTNTGELFF	TGTGCCAGCAGCCACAGGGGGCCAACGAACACCGGGGAGCTGTTTTTT
-	TRBV29-1	-	TRBJ1-2	CSATGTAGWGGYTF	TGCAGCGCCACTGGGACCGCCGGATGGGGTGGCTACACCTTC
-	TRBV27	once	TRBJ2-1	CASSYVDRYNNEQFF	TGTGCCAGCAGTTATGTGGACAGATACAACAATGAGCAGTTCTTC
TRBD1	TRBV2	-	TRBJ1-1	CASSGATGAAEAFF	TGTGCCAGCAGTGGAGCGACAGGGGCCGCTGAAGCTTTCTTT